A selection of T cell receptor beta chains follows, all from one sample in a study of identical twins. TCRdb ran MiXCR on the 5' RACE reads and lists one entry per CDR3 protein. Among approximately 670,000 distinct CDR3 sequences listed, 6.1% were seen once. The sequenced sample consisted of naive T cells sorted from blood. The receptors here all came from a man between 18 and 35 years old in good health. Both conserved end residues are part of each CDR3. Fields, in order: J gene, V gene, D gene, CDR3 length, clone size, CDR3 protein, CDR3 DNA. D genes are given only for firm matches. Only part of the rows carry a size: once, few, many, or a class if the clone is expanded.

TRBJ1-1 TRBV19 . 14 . CASSWDTGYTEAFF TGTGCCAGTAGCTGGGACACCGGCTACACTGAAGCTTTCTTT
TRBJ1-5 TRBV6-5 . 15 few CASSSTPGVSQPQHF TGTGCCAGCAGTTCCACGCCCGGGGTGAGTCAGCCCCAGCATTTT
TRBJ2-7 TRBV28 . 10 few CAWGNYEQYF TGTGCCTGGGGCAACTACGAGCAGTACTTC
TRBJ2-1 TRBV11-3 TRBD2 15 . CASSLREGLYNEQFF TGTGCCAGCAGCTTGCGGGAGGGCCTCTACAATGAGCAGTTCTTC
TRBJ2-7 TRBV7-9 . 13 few CASRHPTSREQYF TGTGCCAGCAGGCATCCCACTAGCAGAGAGCAGTACTTC
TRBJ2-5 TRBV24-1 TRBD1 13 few CATKDRAQETQYF TGTGCCACCAAGGACAGGGCACAAGAGACCCAGTACTTC
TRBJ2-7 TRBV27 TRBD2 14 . CASSWLAGDYEQYF TGTGCCAGCAGTTGGTTAGCGGGAGACTACGAGCAGTACTTC
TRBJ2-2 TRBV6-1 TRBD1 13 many CASQGANTGELFF TGTGCCAGCCAGGGGGCGAACACCGGGGAGCTGTTTTTT
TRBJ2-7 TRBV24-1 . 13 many CATSDPGGDEQYF TGTGCCACCAGTGATCCCGGAGGGGACGAGCAGTACTTC
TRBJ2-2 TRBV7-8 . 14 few CASNPSALTGELFF TGTGCCAGCAACCCTAGCGCCCTCACCGGGGAGCTGTTTTTT
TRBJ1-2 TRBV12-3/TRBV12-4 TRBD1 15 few CASSSAGTGISGYTF TGTGCCAGCAGTTCCGCCGGGACAGGGATTAGTGGCTACACCTTC
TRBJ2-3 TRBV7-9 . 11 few CASSSSLTQYF TGTGCCAGCAGCTCTAGCCTAACGCAGTATTTT
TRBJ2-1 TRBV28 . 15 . CASSLSGPPYNEQFF TGTGCCAGCAGTTTATCAGGCCCTCCTTACAATGAGCAGTTCTTC
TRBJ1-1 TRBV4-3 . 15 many CASSQYFQQNTEAFF TGCGCCAGCAGCCAGTACTTTCAACAGAACACTGAAGCTTTCTTT
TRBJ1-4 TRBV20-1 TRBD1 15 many CSARDQGASNEKLFF TGCAGTGCTAGAGATCAGGGGGCTTCTAATGAAAAACTGTTTTTT
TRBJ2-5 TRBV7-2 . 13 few CASSLPSEKTQYF TGTGCCAGCAGCTTACCTAGCGAAAAGACCCAGTACTTC
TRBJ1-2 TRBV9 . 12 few CASSRGEDGYTF TGTGCCAGCAGCCGGGGCGAGGATGGCTACACCTTC
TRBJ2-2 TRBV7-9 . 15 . CASSSPGLGTGELFF TGTGCCAGCAGCTCCCCGGGACTCGGAACCGGGGAGCTGTTTTTT
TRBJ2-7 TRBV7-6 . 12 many CASSFGGSEQYF TGTGCCAGCAGCTTCGGGGGCTCCGAGCAGTACTTC
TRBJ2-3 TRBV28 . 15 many CASSLRNPAGDTQYF TGTGCCAGCAGTTTACGAAACCCGGCGGGAGATACGCAGTATTTT
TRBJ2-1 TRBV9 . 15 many CASSVGRGKGHEQFF TGTGCCAGCAGCGTAGGACGGGGAAAGGGCCATGAGCAGTTCTTC
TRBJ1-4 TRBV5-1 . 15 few CASSLDAGEGEKLFF TGCGCCAGCAGCTTGGATGCAGGGGAAGGTGAAAAACTGTTTTTT
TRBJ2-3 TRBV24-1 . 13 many CATSDPVRVSQYF TGTGCCACCAGTGACCCCGTCCGGGTCTCGCAGTATTTT